The rows below give T cell receptor beta chains drawn from one sample of a study of blood T cells in healthy people across ages. In TCRdb, the 5' RACE reads were re-called with MiXCR into one record per CDR3 protein. Of 790,000 or so distinct CDR3 sequences in the sample, 46% were seen once. Material for sequencing was blood. The origin of the receptors is a man at least 80 years old in good health. Both conserved end residues are part of each CDR3. The D gene is left open where the match is weak. Not all rows give a size; the values are once, few, many and, for expanded clones, a class.

>TRBD2|NA|TRBV9|TRBJ2-5
TGTGCCAGCAGCGTAGCTGGGCTAGCGGGGGGTCAAGAGACCCAGTACTTC
CASSVAGLAGGQETQYF
>NA|NA|TRBV20-1|TRBJ2-1
TGCAGTGCTAGTGCCACCACCGGGACCCGCTACAATGAGCAGTTCTTC
CSASATTGTRYNEQFF
>TRBD2|many|TRBV7-2|TRBJ2-7
TGTGCCAGCAGCTACCGACCTCGCGGGAGGGCCGTGAACGAGCAGTACTTC
CASSYRPRGRAVNEQYF
>NA|NA|TRBV20-1|TRBJ1-1
TGCAGTGCTAGAGATCGCACTCCGTCCACCCACACTGAAGCTTTCTTT
CSARDRTPSTHTEAFF
>TRBD2|few|TRBV9|TRBJ2-2
TGTGCCAGCAGCCTCTCTAGCGGGAGTGGCGGGGAGCTGTTTTTT
CASSLSSGSGGELFF
>TRBD2|NA|TRBV6-1|TRBJ2-1
TGTGCCAGCAGTGAGGGAGCGGGAGACGAGCAGTTCTTC
CASSEGAGDEQFF
>TRBD2|NA|TRBV29-1|TRBJ2-5
TGCAGCGTTGAAGGTGTACCTCGGCGGGGGCAAGAGACCCAGTACTTC
CSVEGVPRRGQETQYF
>NA|NA|TRBV29-1|TRBJ2-3
TGCAGCGCTGACCGCGTAATAGTCGGCACAGATACGCAGTATTTT
CSADRVIVGTDTQYF
>NA|few|TRBV28|TRBJ2-7
TGTGCCAGCAGTTTTGGGTCTTCTACCTACGAGCAGTACTTC
CASSFGSSTYEQYF
>TRBD2|NA|TRBV28|TRBJ2-5
TGTGCCAGCAGTTCGACTAGCGGGAAGTGGGAGACCCAGTACTTC
CASSSTSGKWETQYF
>NA|NA|TRBV7-2|TRBJ2-5
TGTGCCAGCAGCTTATCCGCCCAAAAAGAGACCCAGTACTTC
CASSLSAQKETQYF
>TRBD1|few|TRBV18|TRBJ1-2
TGTGCCAGCTCACCCCCGGGACAGGGTAATGGCTACACCTTC
CASSPPGQGNGYTF
>TRBD2|NA|TRBV24-1|TRBJ2-1
TGTGCCACCAGTGCCCTAACTCTAGCGGGAGGGTACAATGAGCAGTTCTTC
CATSALTLAGGYNEQFF
>NA|NA|TRBV20-1|TRBJ2-3
TGCAGTGCCCGAGAAGGGGGAGGGAGCACAGATACGCAGTATTTT
CSAREGGGSTDTQYF
>NA|NA|TRBV27|TRBJ1-2
TGTGCCAGCAGAGCCCGCGGGGGCTATGATGGCTACACCTTC
CASRARGGYDGYTF
>NA|NA|TRBV2|TRBJ2-7
TGTGCCAGCAGGCGGACGGACCTCTCCTACGAGCAGTACTTC
CASRRTDLSYEQYF
>NA|NA|TRBV5-1|TRBJ2-5
TGCGCCAGCAGCTTGGGACTCGGTGGTTTCATGGAGACCCAGTACTTC
CASSLGLGGFMETQYF
>TRBD2|NA|TRBV5-1|TRBJ2-1
TGCGCCAGCAGCTTGGATTGGCTAGCGGGGTCCTCCTACAATGAGCAGTTCTTC
CASSLDWLAGSSYNEQFF
>NA|many|TRBV20-1|TRBJ1-5
TGCAGTGCTACAGGGCAGGGGATTGGCAATCAGCCCCAGCATTTT
CSATGQGIGNQPQHF
>TRBD1|NA|TRBV7-2|TRBJ2-7
TGTGCCAGCAGCTTAGGGGGGGGACAGGGAAGATACGAGCAGTACTTC
CASSLGGGQGRYEQYF
>NA|NA|TRBV20-1|TRBJ2-6
TGCAGTGCTAGAGTGCCCTCTGGGGCCAACGTCCTGACTTTC
CSARVPSGANVLTF
>TRBD1|NA|TRBV20-1|TRBJ2-1
TGCAGTGCTACAGGGGGCAAAGGCAATGAGCAGTTCTTC
CSATGGKGNEQFF
>NA|NA|TRBV21-1|TRBJ2-1
TGTGCCAGCAGCAAAGCGCACAAGCAATCCTACAATGAGCAGTTCTTC
CASSKAHKQSYNEQFF
>NA|NA|TRBV10-3|TRBJ2-5
TGTGCCATCAGTGGGGAAGGTTACCAAGAGACCCAGTACTTC
CAISGEGYQETQYF